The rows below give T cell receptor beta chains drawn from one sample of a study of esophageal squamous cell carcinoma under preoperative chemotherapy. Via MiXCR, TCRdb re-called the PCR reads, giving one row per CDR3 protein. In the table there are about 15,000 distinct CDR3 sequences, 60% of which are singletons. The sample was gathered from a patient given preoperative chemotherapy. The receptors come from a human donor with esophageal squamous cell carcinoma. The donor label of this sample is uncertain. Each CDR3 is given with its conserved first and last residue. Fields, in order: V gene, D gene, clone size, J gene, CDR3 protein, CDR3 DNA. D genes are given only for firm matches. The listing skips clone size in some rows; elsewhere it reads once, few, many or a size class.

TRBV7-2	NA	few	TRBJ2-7	CASRQRDGLGEQYF	TGTGCCAGCAGGCAGAGGGACGGCTTAGGGGAGCAGTACTTC
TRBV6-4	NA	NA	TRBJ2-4	CASSDTGRRGKDTQYF	TGTGCCAGCAGTGACACGGGGCGGCGGGGCAAAGACACGCAGTACTTC
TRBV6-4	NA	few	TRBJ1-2	CASSGGNGYTF	TGTGCCAGCAGTGGAGGGAATGGCTACACCTTC
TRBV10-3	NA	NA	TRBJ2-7	CAISASLSYEQYF	TGTGCCATCAGTGCGAGCCTCTCCTACGAGCAGTACTTC
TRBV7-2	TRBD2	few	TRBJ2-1	CASSSLAGGAYNEQFF	TGTGCCAGCAGCAGTCTAGCGGGGGGGGCGTACAATGAGCAGTTCTTC
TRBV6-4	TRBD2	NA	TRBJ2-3	CGGGLGGRDGDTQYF	TGTGGCGGGGGTCTTGGTGGGCGTGACGGAGATACGCAGTATTTT
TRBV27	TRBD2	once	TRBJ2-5	CASSPLTSGSFSQETQYF	TGTGCCAGCAGTCCGCTGACTAGCGGGAGTTTTAGCCAAGAGACCCAGTACTTC
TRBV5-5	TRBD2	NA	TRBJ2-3	CASSSLAGNTDTQYF	TGTGCCAGCAGCTCACTAGCGGGGAACACAGATACGCAGTATTTT
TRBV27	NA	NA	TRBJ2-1	CASSWSGLSEQFF	TGTGCCAGCAGTTGGAGCGGTTTGAGCGAGCAGTTCTTC
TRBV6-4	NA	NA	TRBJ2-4	CRGRGERAKDTQYF	TGTCGCGGCAGGGGGGAACGAGCCAAAGATACGCAGTATTTC
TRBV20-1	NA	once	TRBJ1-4	CSARDGGGGYEKLFF	TGCAGTGCTAGAGATGGGGGAGGCGGCTATGAAAAACTGTTTTTT
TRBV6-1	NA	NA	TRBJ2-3	CAGSGGMGPDTQYF	TGTGCGGGCAGTGGGGGGATGGGCCCAGATACGCAGTATTTT
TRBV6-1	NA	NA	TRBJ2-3	CASSDRPRDTQYF	TGTGCCAGCAGTGACAGGCCCAGGGATACGCAGTATTTT
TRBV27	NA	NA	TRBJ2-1	CASSSPGHNEQFF	TGTGCCAGCAGTTCGCCGGGGCACAATGAGCAGTTCTTC
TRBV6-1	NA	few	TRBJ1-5	CASSPAPSGSRPQHF	TGTGCCAGCAGCCCAGCTCCTTCGGGGTCTCGGCCCCAGCATTTT
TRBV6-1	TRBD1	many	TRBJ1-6	CASLKNRQGSSPLHF	TGTGCCAGCCTTAAAAATCGACAGGGAAGTTCACCCCTCCACTTT
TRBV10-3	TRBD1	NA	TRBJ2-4	CATYLGRTGIAKNIQYF	TGTGCCACCTACCTGGGCCGGACAGGGATAGCCAAAAACATTCAGTACTTC
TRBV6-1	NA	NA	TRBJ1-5	CASSRTEDSRGNQPQHF	TGTGCCAGCAGTAGAACAGAAGACAGCCGCGGCAATCAGCCCCAGCATTTT
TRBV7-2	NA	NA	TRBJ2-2	CASRTGQGELFF	TGTGCCAGCAGGACCGGACAAGGGGAGCTGTTTTTT
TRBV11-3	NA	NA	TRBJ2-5	CASSDQETQYF	TGTGCCAGCAGCGATCAAGAGACCCAGTACTTC
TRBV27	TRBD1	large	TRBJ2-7	CASSLTLGTGGVEQYF	TGTGCCAGCAGTTTAACCCTAGGGACAGGGGGCGTCGAGCAGTACTTC
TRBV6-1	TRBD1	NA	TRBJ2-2	CASSEIRGFGDSDELFF	TGTGCCAGCAGTGAGATCAGGGGGTTTGGAGACTCCGATGAGCTGTTTTTC
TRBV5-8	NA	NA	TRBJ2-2	CASSPGRLAVCTDKLFF	TGTGCCAGCAGCCCGGGGAGACTGGCGGTATGCACGGATAAGCTGTTTTTT
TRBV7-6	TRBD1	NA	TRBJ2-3	CASSLEDRVADTQYF	TGTGCCAGCAGCTTGGAGGACAGGGTCGCAGATACGCAGTATTTT
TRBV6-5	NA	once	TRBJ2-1	CASSYGGEGFSAQFF	TGTGCCAGCAGTTACGGGGGTGAGGGCTTCAGTGCGCAGTTCTTC
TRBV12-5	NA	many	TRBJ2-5	CASGLEIGETQYF	TGTGCTAGTGGTTTGGAAATCGGAGAGACCCAGTACTTC
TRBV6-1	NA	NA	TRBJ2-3	CASSLGVSTEAQYF	TGTGCGAGCAGCCTGGGTGTGAGCACAGAGGCGCAGTATTTT
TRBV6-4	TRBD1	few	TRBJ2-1	CASSDRTGDGSNEQFF	TGTGCCAGCAGTGACAGGACAGGTGATGGGAGCAATGAGCAGTTCTTC
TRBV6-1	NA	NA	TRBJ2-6	CASSDQGTGANVLYF	TGTGCCAGCAGTGACCAGGGGACTGGGGCCAACGTCCTGTACTTC
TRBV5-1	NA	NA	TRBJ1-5	CASSLDTNQPQHF	TGCGCCAGCAGCTTGGACACAAATCAGCCCCAGCATTTT
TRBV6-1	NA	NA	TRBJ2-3	CASGGNGGREPDTQYF	TGTGCCAGCGGGGGGAACGGGGGGCGCGAGCCAGATACGCAGTATTTT
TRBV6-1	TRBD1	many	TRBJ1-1	CASSMGQENTEAFF	TGTGCCAGCAGTATGGGACAGGAGAACACTGAAGCTTTCTTT